Listed below are T cell receptor beta chains from one sample, sequenced in a study of beta chain features in type 1 diabetes. Using immunoSEQ multiplex PCR, the repertoire was profiled, and TCRdb retains in-frame clones only, with some absent. This table has 500,000 to 650,000 clones, roughly 12% appearing once. Source material: naive CD4+ T cells from blood. These receptors all stem from a man younger than 45 with type 1 diabetes. The CDR3 runs from the conserved cysteine through the conserved F or W. A D gene is named only where the DNA matches it firmly. A clone size is listed for some rows: how often the clone was seen (once, few, many), or a class if it is expanded.

v_gene	j_gene	d_gene	abundance	CDR3aa	CDR3nt
TRBV2	TRBJ2-1	TRBD2	NA	CAMGLAGSYNEQFF	TGTGCCATGGGACTAGCGGGGTCCTACAATGAGCAGTTCTTC
TRBV4-3	TRBJ2-1	TRBD1	few	CASSPNLRQGANEQFF	TGCGCCAGCAGCCCTAACCTGAGACAGGGGGCCAATGAGCAGTTCTTC
TRBV10-3	TRBJ1-2	NA	NA	CAISESRASNYGYTF	TGTGCCATCAGTGAGTCAAGGGCGTCTAACTATGGCTACACCTTC
TRBV29-1	TRBJ1-2	NA	NA	CSAARTFYGYTF	TGCAGCGCCGCTAGGACCTTTTATGGCTACACCTTC
TRBV6-5	TRBJ2-3	NA	few	CASSPRTAAQYF	TGTGCCAGCAGTCCCAGGACCGCGGCGCAGTATTTT
TRBV18	TRBJ2-7	NA	few	CASSYGQSTYEQYF	TGTGCCAGCTCCTACGGACAGTCTACCTACGAGCAGTACTTC
TRBV29-1	TRBJ1-1	TRBD1	NA	CSAESPGQYTEAFF	TGCAGCGCCGAATCTCCGGGACAGTACACTGAAGCTTTCTTT
TRBV14	TRBJ1-2	NA	few	CASSSQGVGYTF	TGTGCCAGCAGCTCGCAGGGAGTTGGCTACACCTTC
TRBV9	TRBJ2-5	NA	NA	CASSPSPGPQETQYF	TGTGCCAGCAGCCCCTCGCCCGGGCCTCAAGAGACCCAGTACTTC
TRBV25-1	TRBJ2-1	NA	NA	CASSEYPVRNEQFF	TGTGCCAGCAGTGAATATCCGGTCAGGAATGAGCAGTTCTTC
TRBV11-2	TRBJ1-2	TRBD1	few	CASSLGTGRYGYTF	TGTGCCAGCAGCTTAGGGACAGGACGCTATGGCTACACCTTC
TRBV19	TRBJ2-3	NA	NA	CASSIDYASQDTQYF	TGTGCCAGTAGTATAGATTATGCTAGCCAAGATACGCAGTATTTT
TRBV4-3	TRBJ2-7	NA	few	CASSQDVQPYYEQYF	TGCGCCAGCAGCCAAGACGTACAGCCCTACTACGAGCAGTACTTC
TRBV6-5	TRBJ1-6	NA	NA	CASSVDRDTGIPLHF	TGTGCCAGCAGTGTGGACCGGGACACCGGCATTCCCCTCCACTTT
TRBV23-1	TRBJ2-1	NA	NA	CASSHPRSGSSFYNEQFF	TGCGCCAGCAGTCACCCTAGGAGCGGATCCTCGTTCTACAATGAGCAGTTCTTC
TRBV18	TRBJ2-1	TRBD1	few	CASSLGTGRYEQFF	TGTGCCAGCTCACTCGGGACAGGGAGGTATGAGCAGTTCTTC
TRBV23-1	TRBJ1-4	NA	few	CASSQRRGIDEKLFF	TGCGCCAGCAGTCAAAGAAGAGGGATAGATGAAAAACTGTTTTTT
TRBV5-1	TRBJ2-5	NA	NA	CASSLAVEGLETQYF	TGCGCCAGCAGCTTGGCTGTTGAAGGGTTAGAGACCCAGTACTTC
TRBV9	TRBJ1-3	NA	few	CASSVAPTLANTIYF	TGTGCCAGCAGCGTAGCTCCAACCCTGGCAAACACCATATATTTT
TRBV6-5	TRBJ2-1	NA	few	CASSYVGEQFF	TGTGCCAGCAGTTACGTGGGAGAGCAGTTCTTC
TRBV2	TRBJ1-6	NA	NA	CASSRAPLPDSPLHF	TGTGCCAGCAGCCGGGCGCCTTTACCGGATTCACCCCTCCACTTT
TRBV27	TRBJ2-5	TRBD2	few	CASSPLGTSGGQETQYF	TGTGCCAGCAGTCCCCTCGGGACTAGCGGGGGACAAGAGACCCAGTACTTC
TRBV4-1	TRBJ1-1	TRBD1	once	CASSQAGTGTNTEAFF	TGCGCCAGCAGCCAAGCCGGGACAGGGACGAACACTGAAGCTTTCTTT
TRBV29-1	TRBJ1-1	NA	NA	CSVLGLNTEAFF	TGCAGCGTCCTGGGGTTGAACACTGAAGCTTTCTTT
TRBV6-6	TRBJ2-7	NA	NA	CASGYYEQYF	TGTGCCAGCGGATACTACGAGCAGTACTTC
TRBV11-3	TRBJ1-4	TRBD1	few	CASSPGGMANEKLFF	TGTGCCAGCAGCCCAGGGGGCATGGCTAATGAAAAACTGTTTTTT